This passage covers 2 T cell receptor beta chains from one sample sequenced in a study of cytomegalovirus exposure and HLA in healthy donors. PCR employed 60 Vbeta and 13 Jbeta primers. Only in-frame clones appear in the TCRdb table, and some are missing; sequencing was by immunoSEQ multiplex PCR. The sample is made up of 200,000 to 250,000 clones, and the top ten hold roughly 0.98% of it. The sequencing sample was made of PBMCs. These receptors all stem from a woman under 40 in good health and CMV-seropositive.

V and J are TRBV6-5 and TRBJ1-2, with D perhaps matching TRBD1 (6 bases). The CDR3 is made up of 14 amino acids. V shed 11 bases and J shed 5 bases, with 21 bases lying between them. Per germline, CDR1 MNHEY and CDR2 SVGAGI. CDR3 DNA sequence: TGTGCCTGCCTCCCTCTGACAGGTCCTTATGGCTACACCTTC. Its translation: CACLPLTGPYGYTF.

This chain connects TRBV7-9 to TRBJ2-6; 8 bases map to TRBD1. Germline-derived CDR1 and CDR2 are SEHNR and FQNEAQ (reference sequence). The CDR3 length is 18 residues. V lost 5 bases, J lost 0 bases, and 9 bases stayed unmatched. The CDR3 nucleotides read TGTGCCAGCAGCGACCGGGACAGGAGTAGCTCTGGGGCCAACGTCCTGACTTTC. Translation gives CASSDRDRSSSGANVLTF.